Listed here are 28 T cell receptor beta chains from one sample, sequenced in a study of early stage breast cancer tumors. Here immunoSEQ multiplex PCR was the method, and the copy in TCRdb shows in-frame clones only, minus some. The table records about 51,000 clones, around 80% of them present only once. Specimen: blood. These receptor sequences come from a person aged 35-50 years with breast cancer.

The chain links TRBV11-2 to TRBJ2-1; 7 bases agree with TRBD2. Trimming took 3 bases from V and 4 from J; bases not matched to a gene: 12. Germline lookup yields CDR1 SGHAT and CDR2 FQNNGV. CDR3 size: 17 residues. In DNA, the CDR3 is TGTGCCAGCAGCTTCCCCGGGAGGTCACGGATGTACAATGAGCAGTTCTTC. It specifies CASSFPGRSRMYNEQFF.

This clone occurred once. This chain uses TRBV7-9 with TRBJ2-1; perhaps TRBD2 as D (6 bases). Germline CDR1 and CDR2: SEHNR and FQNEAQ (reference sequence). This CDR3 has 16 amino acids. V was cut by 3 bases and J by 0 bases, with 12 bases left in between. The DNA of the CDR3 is TGTGCCAGCAGCTTTTGGAGGGAGAGCTCCTACAATGAGCAGTTCTTC. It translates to CASSFWRESSYNEQFF.

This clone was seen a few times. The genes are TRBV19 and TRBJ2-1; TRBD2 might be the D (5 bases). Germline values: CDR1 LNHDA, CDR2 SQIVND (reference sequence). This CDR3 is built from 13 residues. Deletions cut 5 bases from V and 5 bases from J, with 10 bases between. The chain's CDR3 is CASSWESHNEQFF. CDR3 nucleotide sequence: TGTGCCAGTAGTTGGGAGTCCCACAATGAGCAGTTCTTC. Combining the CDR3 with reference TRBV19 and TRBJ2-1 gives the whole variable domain DGGITQSPKYLFRKEGQNVTLSCEQNLNHDAMYWYRQDPGQGLRLIYYSQIVNDFQKGDIAEGYSVSREKKESFPLTVTSAQKNPTAFYLCASSWESHNEQFFGPGTRLTVL.

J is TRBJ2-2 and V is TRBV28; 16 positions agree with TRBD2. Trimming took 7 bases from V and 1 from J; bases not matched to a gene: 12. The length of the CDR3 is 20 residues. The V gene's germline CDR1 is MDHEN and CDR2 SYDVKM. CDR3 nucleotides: TGTGCCAGCACCCCCCCCCGGGGACTAGCGGGAGGGGGGAACACCGGGGAGCTGTTTTTT. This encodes CASTPPRGLAGGGNTGELFF.

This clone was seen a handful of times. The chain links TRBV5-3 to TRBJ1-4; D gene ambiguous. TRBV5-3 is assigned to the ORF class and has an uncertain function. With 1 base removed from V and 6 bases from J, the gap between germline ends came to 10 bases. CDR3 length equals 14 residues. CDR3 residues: CARSLIRLHEKLFF. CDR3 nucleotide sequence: TGTGCCAGAAGCTTGATCCGACTTCATGAAAAACTGTTTTTT.

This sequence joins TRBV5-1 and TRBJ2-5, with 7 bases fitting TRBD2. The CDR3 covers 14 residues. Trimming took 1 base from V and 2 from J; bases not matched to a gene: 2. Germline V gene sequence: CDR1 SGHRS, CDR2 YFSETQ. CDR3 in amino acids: CASSLWREQETQYF. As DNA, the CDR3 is TGCGCCAGCAGCTTGTGGCGGGAGCAAGAGACCCAGTACTTC.

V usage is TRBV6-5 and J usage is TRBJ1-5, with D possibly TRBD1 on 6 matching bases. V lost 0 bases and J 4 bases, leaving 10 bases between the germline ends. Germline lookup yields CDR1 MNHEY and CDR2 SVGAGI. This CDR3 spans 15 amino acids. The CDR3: CASSYSSRGNQPQHF. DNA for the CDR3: TGTGCCAGCAGTTACTCGAGCAGGGGAAATCAGCCCCAGCATTTT.

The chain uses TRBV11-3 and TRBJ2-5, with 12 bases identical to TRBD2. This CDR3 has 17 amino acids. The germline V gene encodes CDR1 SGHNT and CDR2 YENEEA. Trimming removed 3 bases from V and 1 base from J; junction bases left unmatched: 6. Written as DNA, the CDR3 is TGTGCCAGCAGCTTCGAGGGGACTAGCGGGTTCCAAGAGACCCAGTACTTC. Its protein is CASSFEGTSGFQETQYF. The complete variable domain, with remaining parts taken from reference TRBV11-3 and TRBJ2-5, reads EAGVVQSPRYKIIEKKQPVAFWCNPISGHNTLYWYLQNLGQGPELLIRYENEEAVDDSQLPKDRFSAERLKGVDSTLKIQPAELGDSAVYLCASSFEGTSGFQETQYFGPGTRLLVL.

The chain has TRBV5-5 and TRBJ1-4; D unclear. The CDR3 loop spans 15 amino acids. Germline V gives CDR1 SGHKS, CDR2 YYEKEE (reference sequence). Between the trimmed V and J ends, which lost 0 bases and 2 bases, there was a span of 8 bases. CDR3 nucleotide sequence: TGTGCCAGCAGCTTGGAGGGCAGGACTAATGAAAAACTGTTTTTT. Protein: CASSLEGRTNEKLFF.

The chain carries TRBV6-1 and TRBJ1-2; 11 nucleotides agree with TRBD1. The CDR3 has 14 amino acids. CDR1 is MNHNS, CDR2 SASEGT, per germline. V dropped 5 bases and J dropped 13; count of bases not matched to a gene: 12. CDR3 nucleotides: TGTGCCAGCAGTATGGGACAGGGGGTTGTTCTCGGCACCTTC. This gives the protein CASSMGQGVVLGTF.

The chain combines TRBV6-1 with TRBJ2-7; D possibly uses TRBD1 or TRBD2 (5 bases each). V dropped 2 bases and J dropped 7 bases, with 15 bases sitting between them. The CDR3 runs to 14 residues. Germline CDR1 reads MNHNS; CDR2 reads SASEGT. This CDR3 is CASSELRGAEEQYF. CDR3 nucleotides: TGTGCCAGCAGTGAATTGAGGGGCGCGGAGGAGCAGTACTTC.

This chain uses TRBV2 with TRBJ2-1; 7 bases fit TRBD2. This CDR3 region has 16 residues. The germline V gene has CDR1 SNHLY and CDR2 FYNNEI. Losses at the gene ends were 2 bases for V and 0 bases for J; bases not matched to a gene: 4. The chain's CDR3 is CASSESRGSSYNEQFF. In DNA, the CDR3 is TGTGCCAGCAGTGAATCGCGCGGGAGCTCCTACAATGAGCAGTTCTTC.

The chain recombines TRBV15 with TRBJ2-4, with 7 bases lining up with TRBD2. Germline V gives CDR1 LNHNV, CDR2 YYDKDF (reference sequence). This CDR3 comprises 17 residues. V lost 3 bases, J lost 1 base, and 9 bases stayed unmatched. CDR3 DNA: TGTGCCACCAGCAGGGGCTGGGGGGGAGAGGCCAAAAACATTCAGTACTTC. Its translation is CATSRGWGGEAKNIQYF.

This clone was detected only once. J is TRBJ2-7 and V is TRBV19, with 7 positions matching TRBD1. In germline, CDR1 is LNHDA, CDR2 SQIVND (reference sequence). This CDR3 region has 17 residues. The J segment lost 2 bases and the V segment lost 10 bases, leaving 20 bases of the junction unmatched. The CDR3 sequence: CATSDRGQAVGPYEQYF. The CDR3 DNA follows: TGTGCCACTTCCGATCGCGGACAGGCTGTGGGGCCCTACGAGCAGTACTTC.

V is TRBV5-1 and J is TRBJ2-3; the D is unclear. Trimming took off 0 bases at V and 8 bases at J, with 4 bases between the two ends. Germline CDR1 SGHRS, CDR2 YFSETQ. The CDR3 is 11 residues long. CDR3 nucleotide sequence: TGCGCCAGCAGCTTGGAAGGTACGCAGTATTTT. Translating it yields CASSLEGTQYF.

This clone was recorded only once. This chain's CDR3 is CASSPSRGGYNEQFF. The CDR3 DNA sequence: TGTGCCAGCAGCCCTAGCCGGGGTGGTTACAATGAGCAGTTCTTC. The V call is TRBV9, the J call TRBJ2-1; D possibly corresponds to TRBD2 (5 bases). CDR3 length equals 15 residues. The V gene's germline CDR1 is SGDLS and CDR2 YYNGEE. V was clipped by 4 bases and J by 4 bases, with 15 bases between them.

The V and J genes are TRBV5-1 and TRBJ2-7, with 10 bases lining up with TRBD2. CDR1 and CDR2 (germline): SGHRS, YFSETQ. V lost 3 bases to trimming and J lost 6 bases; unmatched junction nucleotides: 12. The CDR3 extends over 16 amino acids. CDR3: CASSSAAGGLPSEQYF. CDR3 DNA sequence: TGCGCCAGCAGCTCCGCAGCGGGAGGGCTTCCCTCCGAGCAGTACTTC.

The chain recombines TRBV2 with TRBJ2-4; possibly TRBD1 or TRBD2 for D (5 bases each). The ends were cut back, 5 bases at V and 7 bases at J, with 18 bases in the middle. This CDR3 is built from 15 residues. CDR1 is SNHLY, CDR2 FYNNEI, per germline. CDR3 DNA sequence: TGTGCCAGCAGTCGGACATTAAGTACGGGGAACATTCAGTACTTC. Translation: CASSRTLSTGNIQYF.

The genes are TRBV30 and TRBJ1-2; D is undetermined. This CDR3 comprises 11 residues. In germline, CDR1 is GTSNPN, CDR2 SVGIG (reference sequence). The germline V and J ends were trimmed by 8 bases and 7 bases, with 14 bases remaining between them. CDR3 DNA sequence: TGTGCCGGCAGTCCGGTCCGTGGCTACACCTTC. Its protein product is CAGSPVRGYTF.

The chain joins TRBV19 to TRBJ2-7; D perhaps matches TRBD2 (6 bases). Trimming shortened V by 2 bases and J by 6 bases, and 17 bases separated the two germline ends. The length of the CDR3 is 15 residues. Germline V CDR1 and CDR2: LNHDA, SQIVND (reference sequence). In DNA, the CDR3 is TGTGCCAGTAGTATACAAGGGACTCCTAAGGGCGAGCAGTACTTC. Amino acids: CASSIQGTPKGEQYF.

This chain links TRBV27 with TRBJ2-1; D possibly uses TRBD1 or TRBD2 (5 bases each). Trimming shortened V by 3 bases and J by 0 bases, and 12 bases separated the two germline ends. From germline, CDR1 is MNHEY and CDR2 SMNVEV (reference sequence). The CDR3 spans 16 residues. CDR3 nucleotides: TGTGCCAGCAGTTTTCGGGCCGGGACCTCCTACAATGAGCAGTTCTTC. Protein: CASSFRAGTSYNEQFF.

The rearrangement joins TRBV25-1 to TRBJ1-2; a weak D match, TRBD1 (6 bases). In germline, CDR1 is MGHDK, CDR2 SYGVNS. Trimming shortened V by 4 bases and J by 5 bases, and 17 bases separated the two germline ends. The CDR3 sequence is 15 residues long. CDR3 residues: CASSATIGTPYGYTF. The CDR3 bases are TGTGCCAGCAGTGCCACCATCGGGACACCTTATGGCTACACCTTC.

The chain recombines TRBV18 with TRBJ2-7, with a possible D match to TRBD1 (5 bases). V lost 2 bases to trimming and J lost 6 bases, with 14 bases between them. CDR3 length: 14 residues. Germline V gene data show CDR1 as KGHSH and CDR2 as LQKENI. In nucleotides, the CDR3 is TGTGCCAGCTCACCAACTCAGGGAAGGGTCGAGCAGTACTTC. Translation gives CASSPTQGRVEQYF.

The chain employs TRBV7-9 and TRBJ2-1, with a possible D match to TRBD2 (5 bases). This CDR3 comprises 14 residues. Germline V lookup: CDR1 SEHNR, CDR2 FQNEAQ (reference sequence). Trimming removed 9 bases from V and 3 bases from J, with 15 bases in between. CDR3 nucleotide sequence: TGTGCCAGTTGCCGGGAAGGGTTCTACAATGAGCAGTTCTTC. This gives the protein CASCREGFYNEQFF.

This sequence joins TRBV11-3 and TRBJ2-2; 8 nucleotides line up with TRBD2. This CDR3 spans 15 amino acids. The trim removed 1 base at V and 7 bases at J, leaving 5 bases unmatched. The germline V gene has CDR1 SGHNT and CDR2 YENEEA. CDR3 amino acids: CASSLAGGLGGELFF. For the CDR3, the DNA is TGTGCCAGCAGCTTAGCGGGAGGGCTTGGCGGGGAGCTGTTTTTT.

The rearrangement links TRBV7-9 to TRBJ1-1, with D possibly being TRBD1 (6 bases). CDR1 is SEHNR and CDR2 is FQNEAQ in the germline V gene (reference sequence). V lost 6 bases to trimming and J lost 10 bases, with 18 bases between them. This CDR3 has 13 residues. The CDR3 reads CASRFGGTGRAFF. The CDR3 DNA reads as TGTGCCAGCAGATTTGGGGGCACGGGTCGAGCTTTCTTT. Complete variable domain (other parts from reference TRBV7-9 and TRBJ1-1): DTGVSQNPRHKITKRGQNVTFRCDPISEHNRLYWYRQTLGQGPEFLTYFQNEAQLEKSRLLSDRFSAERPKGSFSTLEIQRTEQGDSAMYLCASRFGGTGRAFFGQGTRLTVV.

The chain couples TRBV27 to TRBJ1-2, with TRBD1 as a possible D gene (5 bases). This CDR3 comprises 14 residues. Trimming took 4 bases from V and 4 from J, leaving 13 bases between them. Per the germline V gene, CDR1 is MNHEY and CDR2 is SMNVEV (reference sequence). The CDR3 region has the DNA TGTGCCAGCAGTTCCCGTGTAGGGACCTATGGCTACACCTTC. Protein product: CASSSRVGTYGYTF.

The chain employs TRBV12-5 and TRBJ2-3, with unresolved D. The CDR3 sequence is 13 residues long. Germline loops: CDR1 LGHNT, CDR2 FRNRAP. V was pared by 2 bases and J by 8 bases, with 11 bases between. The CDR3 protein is CASGLNFLSTQYF. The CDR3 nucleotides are TGTGCTAGTGGTTTGAACTTCCTAAGTACGCAGTATTTT.